Following are 12 T cell receptor beta chains from one sample sequenced in a study of control samples from healthy donors and cancer patients. Assay: immunoSEQ multiplex PCR; the TCRdb copy retains only in-frame clones and omits some. Of under 75,000 clones in the sample, approximately 85% were seen once. Sequenced: blood. Receptors originate from a man aged 40-50 years in good health.

The rearrangement joins TRBV5-1 to TRBJ2-1; D perhaps matches TRBD2 (6 bases). Trimming pared 0 bases from V and 0 bases from J, leaving 13 bases between. From germline, CDR1 is SGHRS and CDR2 YFSETQ. CDR3 size: 17 residues. The DNA for the CDR3 is TGCGCCAGCAGCTTGGAGTGGACGACTAGCTCCTACAATGAGCAGTTCTTC. Translation: CASSLEWTTSSYNEQFF.

The CDR3 is CASSPGAGSTDTQYF. The DNA of the CDR3 is TGTGCCAGCAGCCCAGGAGCGGGATCCACAGATACGCAGTATTTT. The chain has TRBV7-2 and TRBJ2-3; 7 bases match TRBD2. The CDR3 loop spans 15 amino acids. Germline CDR1 reads SGHTA; CDR2 reads FQGNSA. Unmatched junction bases numbered 7, after V lost 5 bases and J lost 2 bases.

The genes are TRBV7-3 and TRBJ2-5; a possible D gene is TRBD1 (5 bases). The V gene's germline CDR1 is SGHTA and CDR2 FQGTGA. V was cut by 1 base and J by 2 bases, with 5 bases left in between. The CDR3 extends over 13 amino acids. The CDR3 DNA is TGTGCCAGCAGCTTAAACAGGCAAGAGACCCAGTACTTC. This sequence encodes CASSLNRQETQYF.

This chain joins TRBV6-1 and TRBJ2-5; the D is unclear. The CDR3 loop spans 15 amino acids. Trimming pared 1 base from V and 0 bases from J, leaving 9 bases between. The germline V gene encodes CDR1 MNHNS and CDR2 SASEGT. CDR3 protein: CASSEGPAYQETQYF. CDR3 DNA: TGTGCCAGCAGTGAAGGGCCAGCGTACCAAGAGACCCAGTACTTC.

The chain links TRBV15 to TRBJ1-4, with D unclear. Per germline, CDR1 LNHNV and CDR2 YYDKDF (reference sequence). V lost 2 bases and J lost 0, with 10 bases in between. The CDR3 totals 16 residues. DNA for the CDR3: TGTGCCACCAGCAGACCTCGCATCCCAACTAATGAAAAACTGTTTTTT. Translated: CATSRPRIPTNEKLFF.

The gene calls are TRBV5-1 and TRBJ1-5, with D unclear. Germline lookup yields CDR1 SGHRS and CDR2 YFSETQ. The CDR3 extends over 13 amino acids. V lost 4 bases and J 7 bases, leaving 12 bases between the germline ends. The CDR3 protein is CASSPTVGQPQHF. CDR3 DNA sequence: TGCGCCAGCAGCCCAACCGTGGGACAGCCCCAGCATTTT.

The chain couples TRBV7-3 to TRBJ1-6; 7 bases align to TRBD1. Germline values: CDR1 SGHTA, CDR2 FQGTGA. This CDR3 region has 14 residues. The V and J ends lost 4 bases and 5 bases, in that order; junction bases with no gene match: 2. CDR3 sequence: CASSYGQDNSPLHF. Here the CDR3 DNA reads TGTGCCAGCAGCTACGGACAGGATAATTCACCCCTCCACTTT.

This sequence joins TRBV10-3 and TRBJ2-1; 9 nucleotides line up with TRBD2. The length of the CDR3 is 14 residues. V dropped 4 bases and J dropped 6; count of bases not matched to a gene: 4. CDR1 and CDR2 from the germline V gene are ENHRY and SYGVKD. The CDR3 loop is CAISVAGGINEQFF. CDR3 nucleotide sequence: TGTGCCATCAGTGTCGCGGGAGGGATCAATGAGCAGTTCTTC.

The chain joins TRBV18 to TRBJ1-3; D is unresolved. The CDR3 length is 15 residues. The V gene's germline CDR1 is KGHSH and CDR2 LQKENI. V lost 0 bases to trimming and J lost 1 base, with 7 bases between them. The CDR3 sequence is CASSPPTISGNTIYF. The CDR3 DNA reads as TGTGCCAGCTCACCACCGACTATTTCTGGAAACACCATATATTTT. Combining the CDR3 with reference TRBV18 and TRBJ1-3 gives the whole variable domain NAGVMQNPRHLVRRRGQEARLRCSPMKGHSHVYWYRQLPEEGLKFMVYLQKENIIDESGMPKERFSAEFPKEGPSILRIQQVVRGDSAAYFCASSPPTISGNTIYFGEGSWLTVV.

The J gene is TRBJ2-7, the V gene TRBV29-1; D perhaps matches TRBD2 (6 bases). Trimming took 8 bases from V and 4 from J, leaving 18 bases between them. The germline V gene encodes CDR1 SQVTM and CDR2 ANQGSEA. The CDR3 extends over 13 amino acids. CDR3 sequence: CSSPRDFLYEQYF. The CDR3 DNA sequence: TGCAGCTCCCCGAGGGACTTCTTATACGAGCAGTACTTC.

The chain has TRBV19 and TRBJ2-7, with 8 bases matching TRBD2. The CDR3 is 14 amino acids. V shed 3 bases and J 3 bases; nucleotides not matched to a gene: 4. Germline V gene data show CDR1 as LNHDA and CDR2 as SQIVND (reference sequence). The CDR3 coding sequence is TGTGCCAGTAGTATTAGGACTAGCAGCTACGAGCAGTACTTC. Its translation is CASSIRTSSYEQYF.

This CDR3 reads CASYGQDPYEQYF. The CDR3 nucleotides read TGTGCCAGTTATGGACAGGACCCCTACGAGCAGTACTTC. This chain uses TRBV19 with TRBJ2-7, with 7 bases that match TRBD1. V shed 8 bases and J 2 bases; nucleotides not matched to a gene: 6. Germline V CDR1 and CDR2: LNHDA, SQIVND (reference sequence). The CDR3 is 13 residues long.